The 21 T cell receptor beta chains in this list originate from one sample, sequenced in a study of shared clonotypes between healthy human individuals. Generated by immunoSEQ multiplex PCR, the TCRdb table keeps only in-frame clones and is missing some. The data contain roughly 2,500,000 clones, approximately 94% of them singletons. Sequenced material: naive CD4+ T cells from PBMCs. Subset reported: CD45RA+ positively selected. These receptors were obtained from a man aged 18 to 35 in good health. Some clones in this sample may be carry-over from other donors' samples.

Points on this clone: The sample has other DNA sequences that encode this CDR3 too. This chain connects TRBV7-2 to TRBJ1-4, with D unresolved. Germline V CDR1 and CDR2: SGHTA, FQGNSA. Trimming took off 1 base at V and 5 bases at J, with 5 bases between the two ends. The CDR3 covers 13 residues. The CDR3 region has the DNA TGTGCCAGCAGCTTAGGAGGCAATGAAAAACTGTTTTTT. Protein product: CASSLGGNEKLFF.

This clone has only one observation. CDR3 amino acids: CASSETGGDYGYTF. CDR3 DNA sequence: TGTGCCAGCAGCGAAACAGGGGGCGACTATGGCTACACCTTC. The V call is TRBV9, the J call TRBJ1-2, with 9 nucleotides matching TRBD1. Germline V gives CDR1 SGDLS, CDR2 YYNGEE. The CDR3 totals 14 residues. Unmatched junction bases numbered 3, after V lost 3 bases and J lost 3 bases.

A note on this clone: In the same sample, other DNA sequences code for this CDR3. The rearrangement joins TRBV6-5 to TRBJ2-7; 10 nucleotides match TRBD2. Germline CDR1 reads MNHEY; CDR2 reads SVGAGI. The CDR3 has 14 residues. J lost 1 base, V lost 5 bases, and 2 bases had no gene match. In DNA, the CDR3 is TGTGCCAGCAGTAGACTAGCGGGTTCCTACGAGCAGTACTTC. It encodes CASSRLAGSYEQYF.

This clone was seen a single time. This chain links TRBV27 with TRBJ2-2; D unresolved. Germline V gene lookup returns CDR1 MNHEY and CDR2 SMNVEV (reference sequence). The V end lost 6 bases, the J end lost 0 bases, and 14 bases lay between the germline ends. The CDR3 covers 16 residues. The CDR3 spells CASRALSLPNTGELFF. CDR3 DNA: TGTGCCAGCAGGGCTCTCAGTCTGCCGAACACCGGGGAGCTGTTTTTT.

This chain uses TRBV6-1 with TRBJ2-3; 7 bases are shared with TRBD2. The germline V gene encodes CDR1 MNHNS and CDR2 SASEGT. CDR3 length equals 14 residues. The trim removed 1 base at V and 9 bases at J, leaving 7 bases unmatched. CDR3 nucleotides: TGTGCCAGCAGTGAAGGGGGGACTACCACCACGCAGTATTTT. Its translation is CASSEGGTTTTQYF.

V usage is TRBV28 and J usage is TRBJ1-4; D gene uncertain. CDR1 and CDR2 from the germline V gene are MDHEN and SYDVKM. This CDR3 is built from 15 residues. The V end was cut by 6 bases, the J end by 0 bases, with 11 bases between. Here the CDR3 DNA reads TGTGCCAGCAGCACTGCGGGGTCAACTAATGAAAAACTGTTTTTT. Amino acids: CASSTAGSTNEKLFF.

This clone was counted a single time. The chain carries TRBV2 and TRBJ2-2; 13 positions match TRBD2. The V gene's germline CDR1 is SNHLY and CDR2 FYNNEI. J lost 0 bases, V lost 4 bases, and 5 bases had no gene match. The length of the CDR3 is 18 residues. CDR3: CASSGGLAGSANTGELFF. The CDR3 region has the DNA TGTGCCAGCAGTGGGGGACTAGCGGGGAGCGCGAACACCGGGGAGCTGTTTTTT. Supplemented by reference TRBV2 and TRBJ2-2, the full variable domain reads EPEVTQTPSHQVTQMGQEVILRCVPISNHLYFYWYRQILGQKVEFLVSFYNNEISEKSEIFDDQFSVERPDGSNFTLKIRSTKLEDSAMYFCASSGGLAGSANTGELFFGEGSRLTVL.

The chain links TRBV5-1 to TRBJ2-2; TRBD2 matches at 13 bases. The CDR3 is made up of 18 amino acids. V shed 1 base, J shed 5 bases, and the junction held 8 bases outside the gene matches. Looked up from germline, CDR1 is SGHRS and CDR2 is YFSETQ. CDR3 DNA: TGCGCCAGCAGCTTGCAGTCTCCGGGACTAGCGGGAACCGGGGAGCTGTTTTTT. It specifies CASSLQSPGLAGTGELFF.

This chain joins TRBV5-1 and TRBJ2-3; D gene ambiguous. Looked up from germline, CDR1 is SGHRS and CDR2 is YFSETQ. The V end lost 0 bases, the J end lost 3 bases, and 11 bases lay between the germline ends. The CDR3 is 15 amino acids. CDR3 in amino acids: CASSLANGRTDTQYF. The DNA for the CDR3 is TGCGCCAGCAGCTTGGCCAATGGGCGTACAGATACGCAGTATTTT.

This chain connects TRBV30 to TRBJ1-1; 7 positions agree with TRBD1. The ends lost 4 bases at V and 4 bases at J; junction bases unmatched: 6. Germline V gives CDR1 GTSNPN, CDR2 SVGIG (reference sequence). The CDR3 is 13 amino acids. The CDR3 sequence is CAWTSGGVTEAFF. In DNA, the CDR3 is TGTGCCTGGACCTCAGGGGGTGTCACTGAAGCTTTCTTT.

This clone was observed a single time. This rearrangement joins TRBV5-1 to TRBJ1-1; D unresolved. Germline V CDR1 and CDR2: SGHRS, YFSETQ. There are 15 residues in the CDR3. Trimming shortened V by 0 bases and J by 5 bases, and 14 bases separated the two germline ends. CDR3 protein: CASSLGGWSGTEAFF. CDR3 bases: TGCGCCAGCAGCTTGGGGGGATGGTCAGGAACTGAAGCTTTCTTT.

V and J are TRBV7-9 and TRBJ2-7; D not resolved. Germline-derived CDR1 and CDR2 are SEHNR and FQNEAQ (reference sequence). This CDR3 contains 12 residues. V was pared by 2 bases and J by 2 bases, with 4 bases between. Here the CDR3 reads CASSLYTYEQYF. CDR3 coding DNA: TGTGCCAGCAGCTTATATACCTACGAGCAGTACTTC.

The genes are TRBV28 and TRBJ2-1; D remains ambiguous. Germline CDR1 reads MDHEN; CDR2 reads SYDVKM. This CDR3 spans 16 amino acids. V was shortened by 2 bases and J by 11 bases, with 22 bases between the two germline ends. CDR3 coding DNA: TGTGCCAGCAGTTTAGTCGGCATTGTCGGGCAGTCCAAGCAGTTCTTC. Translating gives CASSLVGIVGQSKQFF.

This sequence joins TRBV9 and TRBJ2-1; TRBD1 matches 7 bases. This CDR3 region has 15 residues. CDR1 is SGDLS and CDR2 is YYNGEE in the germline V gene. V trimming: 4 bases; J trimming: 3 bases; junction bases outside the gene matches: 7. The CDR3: CASSYSGTDYNEQFF. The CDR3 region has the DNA TGTGCCAGCAGCTATTCCGGGACAGACTACAATGAGCAGTTCTTC.

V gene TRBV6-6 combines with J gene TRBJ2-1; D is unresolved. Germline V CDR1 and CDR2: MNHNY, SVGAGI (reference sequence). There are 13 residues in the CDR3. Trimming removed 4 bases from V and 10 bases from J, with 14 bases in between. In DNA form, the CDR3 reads TGTGCCAGCAGTTCCACCGGGTACGACGAGCAGTTCTTC. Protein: CASSSTGYDEQFF.

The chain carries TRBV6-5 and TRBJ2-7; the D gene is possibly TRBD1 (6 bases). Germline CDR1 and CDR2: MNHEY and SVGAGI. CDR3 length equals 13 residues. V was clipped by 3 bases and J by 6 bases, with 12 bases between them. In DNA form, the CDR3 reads TGTGCCAGCAGTTATCGGCAGGGGAGCGAGCAGTACTTC. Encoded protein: CASSYRQGSEQYF.

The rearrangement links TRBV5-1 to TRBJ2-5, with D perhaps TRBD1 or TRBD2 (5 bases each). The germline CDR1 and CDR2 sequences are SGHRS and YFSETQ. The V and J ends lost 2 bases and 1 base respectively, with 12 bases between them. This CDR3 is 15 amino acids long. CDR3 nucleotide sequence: TGCGCCAGCAGCTTCCTACCGGGACCCCAAGAGACCCAGTACTTC. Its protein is CASSFLPGPQETQYF.

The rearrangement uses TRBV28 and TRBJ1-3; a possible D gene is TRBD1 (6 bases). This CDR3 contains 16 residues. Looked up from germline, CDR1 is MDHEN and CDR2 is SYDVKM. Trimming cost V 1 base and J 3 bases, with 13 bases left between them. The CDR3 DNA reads TGTGCCAGCAGTTTATCAAAACCAGGGGTTGGAAACACCATATATTTT. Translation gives CASSLSKPGVGNTIYF.

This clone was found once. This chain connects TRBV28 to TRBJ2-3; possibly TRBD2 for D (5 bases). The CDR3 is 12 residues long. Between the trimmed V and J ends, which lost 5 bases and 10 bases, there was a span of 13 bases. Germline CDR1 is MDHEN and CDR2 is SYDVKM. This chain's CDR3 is CASSPLLGAQYF. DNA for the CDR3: TGTGCCAGCAGTCCCCTTCTCGGGGCGCAGTATTTT.

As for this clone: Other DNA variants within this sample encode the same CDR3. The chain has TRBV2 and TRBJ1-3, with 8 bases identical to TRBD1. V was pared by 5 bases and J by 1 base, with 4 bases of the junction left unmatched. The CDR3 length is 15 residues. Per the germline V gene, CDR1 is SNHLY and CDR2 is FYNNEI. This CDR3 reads CASSRDRGSGNTIYF. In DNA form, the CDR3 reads TGTGCCAGCAGTCGAGACAGGGGATCTGGAAACACCATATATTTT.

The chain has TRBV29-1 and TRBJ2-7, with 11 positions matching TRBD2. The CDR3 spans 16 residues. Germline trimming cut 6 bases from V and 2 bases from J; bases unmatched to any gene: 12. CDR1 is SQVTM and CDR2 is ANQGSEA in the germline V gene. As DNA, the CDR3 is TGCAGCGTCGCGGGCGGACTAGCGGGCGGTCCCTACGAGCAGTACTTC. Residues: CSVAGGLAGGPYEQYF.